Below, 21 T cell receptor beta chains from the same sample are listed, as sequenced in a study of shared clonotypes between healthy human individuals. Profiling relied on immunoSEQ multiplex PCR, and the TCRdb table lists in-frame clones only, not all of them. The sample contains 700,000 or so clones, around 72% of which appear only once. Sample: memory CD4+ T cells sorted from blood. The subset is: CD45RA-negative fraction. Receptor source: a woman between 25 and 40 years old in good health.

J is TRBJ2-7 and V is TRBV28; 8 nucleotides match TRBD1. This CDR3 is 18 amino acids long. V gave up 4 bases and J gave up 2 bases; unmatched junction bases: 16. Germline V gene sequence: CDR1 MDHEN, CDR2 SYDVKM. For the CDR3, the DNA is TGTGCCAGCAGTTCCCTATCTTGGACAGGGCGGAGAGCCTACGAGCAGTACTTC. Encoded protein: CASSSLSWTGRRAYEQYF.

The count of this clone is one. The J gene is TRBJ2-7, the V gene TRBV7-2; D ambiguous. This CDR3 region has 12 residues. Germline-derived CDR1 and CDR2 are SGHTA and FQGNSA. Trimming pared 2 bases from V and 3 bases from J, leaving 5 bases between. The CDR3 nucleotides read TGTGCCAGCAGCTTACAGGACTACGAGCAGTACTTC. Its protein is CASSLQDYEQYF.

The chain carries TRBV4-1 and TRBJ2-7, with TRBD1 identical over 7 bases. The V and J ends lost 4 bases and 5 bases, in that order; junction bases with no gene match: 17. In germline, CDR1 is MGHRA, CDR2 YSYEKL. This CDR3 contains 17 residues. The CDR3 bases are TGCGCCAGCAGCCGCAGCCCCCTGAACAGGGGAGTCGACGAGCAGTACTTC. Amino acid sequence: CASSRSPLNRGVDEQYF.

The chain has TRBV19 and TRBJ1-5; TRBD1 is a possible D gene (6 bases). Looked up from germline, CDR1 is LNHDA and CDR2 is SQIVND (reference sequence). The CDR3 runs to 14 residues. The V gene lost 5 bases and the J gene lost 2 bases, with 10 bases spanning the gap. CDR3 region: CASSDRGRNQPQHF. CDR3 nucleotide sequence: TGTGCCAGTAGTGACCGGGGGCGCAATCAGCCCCAGCATTTT.

The rearrangement uses TRBV11-2 and TRBJ2-5; D not certain. This CDR3 contains 12 residues. Germline CDR1 and CDR2: SGHAT and FQNNGV. The V end was cut by 1 base, the J end by 7 bases, with 7 bases between. CDR3 in amino acids: CASSLAPGTQYF. As DNA, the CDR3 is TGTGCCAGCAGCTTAGCACCGGGGACCCAGTACTTC.

The chain joins TRBV20-1 to TRBJ2-7; D gene uncertain. Trimming stripped 6 bases from V and 4 bases from J, with 10 bases between. The CDR3 consists of 11 residues. The germline V gene has CDR1 DFQATT and CDR2 SNEGSKA (reference sequence). Written as DNA, the CDR3 is TGCAGTGCCCGTATAGTATACGAGCAGTACTTC. It codes for CSARIVYEQYF.

J is TRBJ2-7 and V is TRBV19; TRBD1 is a possible D gene (6 bases). The CDR3 extends over 14 amino acids. The V gene lost 2 bases and the J gene lost 4 bases, with 12 bases spanning the gap. Germline lookup yields CDR1 LNHDA and CDR2 SQIVND (reference sequence). In DNA, the CDR3 is TGTGCCAGTAGTATACGAGGGGGAGAATACGAGCAGTACTTC. Protein: CASSIRGGEYEQYF.

The V call is TRBV19, the J call TRBJ2-1, with 10 nucleotides matching TRBD2. Unmatched junction bases numbered 5, after V lost 7 bases and J lost 8 bases. The CDR3 extends over 13 amino acids. Germline V gene sequence: CDR1 LNHDA, CDR2 SQIVND (reference sequence). The CDR3 reads CASKAGGPDEQFF. CDR3 in DNA: TGTGCCAGTAAAGCGGGAGGGCCCGATGAGCAGTTCTTC.

This clone was picked up a small number of times. V and J are TRBV28 and TRBJ1-4; no clear D. The CDR3 contains 12 residues. Germline lookup yields CDR1 MDHEN and CDR2 SYDVKM. The germline V and J ends were trimmed by 7 bases and 8 bases, with 11 bases remaining between them. The CDR3 loop reads CASKVAQEKLFF. For the CDR3, the DNA is TGTGCCAGCAAGGTCGCCCAAGAAAAACTGTTTTTT.

V and J are TRBV7-1 and TRBJ2-7; 9 bases are a match to TRBD1. TRBV7-1 is identified as an open reading frame with a role that is uncertain. CDR3 length: 15 amino acids. The V and J ends lost 5 bases and 3 bases, in that order; junction bases with no gene match: 8. Here the CDR3 reads CASSLGQGAHYEQYF. The DNA of the CDR3 is TGTGCCAGCAGCCTGGGACAGGGAGCCCACTACGAGCAGTACTTC.

DNA for the CDR3: TGCAGCATTACAGGGTTCACCGGGGAGCTGTTTTTT. Its protein is CSITGFTGELFF. J is TRBJ2-2 and V is TRBV29-1; weak D call: TRBD1 (6 bases). The germline V and J ends were trimmed by 8 bases and 4 bases, with 11 bases remaining between them. The CDR3 length is 12 residues. Looked up from germline, CDR1 is SQVTM and CDR2 is ANQGSEA.

In DNA form, the CDR3 reads TGTGCCAGCAGCTTACTAGGACTAGCGACAGATACGCAGTATTTT. Its protein is CASSLLGLATDTQYF. This chain connects TRBV7-9 to TRBJ2-3; TRBD2 matches 9 bases. Germline loops: CDR1 SEHNR, CDR2 FQNEAQ (reference sequence). The CDR3 spans 15 residues. The ends lost 2 bases at V and 3 bases at J; junction bases unmatched: 3.

The chain has TRBV27 and TRBJ1-2, with TRBD1 as a possible D gene (6 bases). V was clipped by 5 bases and J by 7 bases, with 14 bases between them. Germline V CDR1 and CDR2: MNHEY, SMNVEV (reference sequence). This CDR3 is built from 13 residues. CDR3 nucleotides: TGTGCCAGCAGTGTCCAGGGGTCGATTGGCTACACCTTC. Protein sequence: CASSVQGSIGYTF.

This chain uses TRBV2 with TRBJ1-4; D gene ambiguous. With 4 bases removed from V and 7 bases from J, the gap between germline ends came to 13 bases. The CDR3 is made up of 14 amino acids. Per germline, CDR1 SNHLY and CDR2 FYNNEI. The CDR3 DNA reads as TGTGCCAGCAGTGGGCAAACACGGGGTGAAAAACTGTTTTTT. It is translated as CASSGQTRGEKLFF. The variable domain in full, completed from reference TRBV2 and TRBJ1-4, reads EPEVTQTPSHQVTQMGQEVILRCVPISNHLYFYWYRQILGQKVEFLVSFYNNEISEKSEIFDDQFSVERPDGSNFTLKIRSTKLEDSAMYFCASSGQTRGEKLFFGSGTQLSVL.

The genes are TRBV4-1 and TRBJ1-5, with 7 bases matching TRBD1. V was clipped by 4 bases and J by 5 bases; unmatched bases: 11. The CDR3 length is 16 residues. Per germline, CDR1 MGHRA and CDR2 YSYEKL. CDR3 in amino acids: CASSPGPGQPYQPQHF. CDR3 bases: TGCGCCAGCAGCCCGGGACCGGGACAGCCTTATCAGCCCCAGCATTTT.

The rearrangement links TRBV6-5 to TRBJ2-3; no firm D call. The CDR3 contains 13 residues. The germline CDR1 and CDR2 sequences are MNHEY and SVGAGI. Trimming stripped 6 bases from V and 2 bases from J, with 9 bases between. CDR3 nucleotide sequence: TGTGCCAGCAGCCCCGATATCACAGATACGCAGTATTTT. Amino acid sequence: CASSPDITDTQYF.

V gene TRBV5-4 combines with J gene TRBJ2-1, with TRBD2 matching 13 bases. CDR3 length: 16 residues. The germline V gene has CDR1 SGHNT and CDR2 YYREEE (reference sequence). V shed 4 bases, J shed 8 bases, and the junction held 9 bases outside the gene matches. This chain's CDR3 is CASSRRTSGSSHEQFF. In DNA form, the CDR3 reads TGTGCCAGCAGCCGGAGGACTAGCGGGAGTAGCCATGAGCAGTTCTTC.

A single count supports this clone. The chain is built from TRBV6-6 and TRBJ1-5; D is perhaps TRBD1 (5 bases). Trimming took off 8 bases at V and 2 bases at J, with 16 bases between the two ends. This CDR3 spans 15 amino acids. Germline V CDR1 and CDR2: MNHNY, SVGAGI (reference sequence). The CDR3 region has the DNA TGTGCCAGCGGGGGGGGAAGCTGGGGCAATCAGCCCCAGCATTTT. This encodes CASGGGSWGNQPQHF.

The chain recombines TRBV5-1 with TRBJ2-5; tentatively, D is TRBD2 (7 bases). Per the germline V gene, CDR1 is SGHRS and CDR2 is YFSETQ. V dropped 7 bases and J dropped 7 bases, with 23 bases sitting between them. The CDR3 runs to 15 residues. The CDR3 loop is CASGPGGAGTGTQYF. The CDR3 DNA reads TGCGCCAGCGGCCCGGGGGGCGCAGGAACCGGGACCCAGTACTTC.

Remarks on this clone: Other nucleotide sequences from this sample produce the same CDR3. J is TRBJ2-3 and V is TRBV27, with TRBD2 matching over 8 bases. Trimming at V came to 5 bases and at J to 2 bases, leaving 3 bases not matched to a gene. Germline-derived CDR1 and CDR2 are MNHEY and SMNVEV (reference sequence). The length of the CDR3 is 14 residues. CDR3 sequence (DNA): TGTGCCAGCAGTCTACTAGCGGTCACAGATACGCAGTATTTT. Its protein is CASSLLAVTDTQYF.

The sample holds one count of this clone. The chain combines TRBV4-2 with TRBJ1-1, with D perhaps TRBD1 (6 bases). Germline V CDR1 and CDR2: LGHNA, YNFKEQ. The CDR3 sequence is 14 residues long. V shed 1 base and J shed 5 bases, with 11 bases lying between them. CDR3 protein: CASSQGQGTTEAFF. CDR3 coding DNA: TGTGCCAGCAGCCAAGGGCAGGGGACGACTGAAGCTTTCTTT.